Each of the 21 T cell receptor beta chains below was sequenced from the same sample in a study of blood T cells in healthy people across ages (dated by TCRdb to 2013 to 2016). Libraries came from 5' RACE. Instrument used: Illumina HiSeq 2500. The second PCR ran for roughly 7 to 11 cycles and used a J-beta primer mix along with a sample-barcoded 5' primer. The public sequencing data were trimmed at Q25 with fastp and processed into clonotypes with MiXCR by TCRdb, which kept only in-frame beta chains. Each record represents a unique CDR3 protein, reported with the most common genes and DNA among its rows. Recorded for this sample are 920,000 or so distinct CDR3 sequences; 40% to 55% of them occurred a single time. 18% of the sample rests with the top ten. Sequencing was performed on blood. The receptors derive from an older woman in good health.

The V and J genes are TRBV20-1 and TRBJ1-5, with 7 bases that match TRBD1. This CDR3 is 16 amino acids long. The germline V gene encodes CDR1 DFQATT and CDR2 SNEGSKA (reference sequence). The V segment lost 4 bases and the J segment 0 bases; nucleotides outside the gene matches: 9. CDR3 DNA sequence: TGCAGTGCTACCACACAGGGGACACATAGCAATCAGCCCCAGCATTTT. Translation: CSATTQGTHSNQPQHF.

This sequence joins TRBV7-8 and TRBJ1-2; D is possibly TRBD1 (5 bases). This CDR3 has 15 residues. V was trimmed by 5 bases and J by 0 bases, leaving 13 bases between them. Germline V lookup: CDR1 SGHVS, CDR2 FQNEAQ. In nucleotides, the CDR3 is TGTGCCAGCAGCGTAGTGGCGGGACCTAACTATGGCTACACCTTC. Its translation: CASSVVAGPNYGYTF.

The sample holds a few counts of this clonotype. The chain joins TRBV12-3 or TRBV12-4 to TRBJ1-1; D is unclear. This CDR3 region has 11 residues. Trimming left V 3 bases short and J 8 bases short, with 7 bases between. The CDR3 loop reads CASSLNGEAFF. The CDR3 DNA is TGTGCCAGCAGTTTGAATGGGGAAGCTTTCTTT.

In regard to this clonotype: This may be a read error: a much more frequent sequence differs by one nucleotide. CDR3 nucleotide sequence: TGCAGTGCTAGAGATGCGGGCCTGGGGAATGAGCAGTACTTC. This gives the protein CSARDAGLGNEQYF. This chain uses TRBV20-1 with TRBJ2-5; possibly TRBD2 for D (5 bases). V was shortened by 0 bases and J by 11 bases, with 19 bases between the two germline ends. The CDR3 has 14 amino acids. CDR1 is DFQATT and CDR2 is SNEGSKA in the germline V gene (reference sequence).

The chain joins TRBV20-1 to TRBJ1-5; 8 bases align to TRBD1. The length of the CDR3 is 15 residues. Germline CDR1 DFQATT, CDR2 SNEGSKA (reference sequence). Trimming removed 5 bases from V and 7 bases from J; junction bases left unmatched: 13. The CDR3 sequence: CSALTGTGESQPQHF. CDR3 coding DNA: TGCAGTGCTCTGACCGGGACAGGAGAAAGCCAGCCCCAGCATTTT.

The chain uses TRBV29-1 and TRBJ2-5; D gene uncertain. Germline loops: CDR1 SQVTM, CDR2 ANQGSEA. The V end was cut by 3 bases, the J end by 4 bases, with 18 bases between. The CDR3 is 15 residues long. The CDR3 loop reads CSVDLVGRIRETQYF. CDR3 bases: TGCAGCGTTGATCTAGTAGGCAGAATACGAGAGACCCAGTACTTC.

This clonotype has a handful of counts. One end of the junction varies from germline; a read error may be responsible. V gene TRBV5-1 combines with J gene TRBJ2-1; D perhaps matches TRBD2 (6 bases). Germline CDR1 reads SGHRS; CDR2 reads YFSETQ. The CDR3 is 12 residues long. CDR3 amino acids: CTSSSLATEQFF. In DNA form, the CDR3 reads TGCACCAGCAGTTCTCTAGCGACCGAGCAGTTCTTC.

As for this clonotype: The junction departs from germline at one end; a sequencing error may be responsible. The chain employs TRBV27 and TRBJ1-5, with a weak D call TRBD1 (6 bases). CDR3 length equals 15 residues. From germline, CDR1 is MNHEY and CDR2 SMNVEV (reference sequence). The DNA for the CDR3 is TGTGCCAGCAGACCAGGACAGTTCGGGAATCAGCCCCGGCATTTT. It translates to CASRPGQFGNQPRHF.

This rearrangement joins TRBV2 to TRBJ2-7, with unresolved D. This CDR3 is built from 15 residues. V lost 7 bases, J lost 2 bases, and 18 bases lay in between. CDR1 is SNHLY, CDR2 FYNNEI, per germline. CDR3 DNA sequence: TGTGCCAGCACCTTCATGGGAAGAGGAACCTACGAGCAGTACTTC. Encoded protein: CASTFMGRGTYEQYF.

This clonotype was observed a single time. The chain combines TRBV6-2 or TRBV6-3 with TRBJ2-5; TRBD2 matches at 11 bases. This CDR3 contains 18 residues. CDR1 is MNHEY, CDR2 SVGEGT, per germline. V lost 5 bases, J lost 11 bases, and 22 bases stayed unmatched. Written as DNA, the CDR3 is TGTGCCAGCAGTCAACAGGCTCCCGGGACTAGCGGAAACAATGAGCAGTACTTC. It yields the protein CASSQQAPGTSGNNEQYF.

In DNA, the CDR3 is TGCAGTGCTACCCTGACAGTAAACACTGAAGCTTTCTTT. Translating gives CSATLTVNTEAFF. The genes are TRBV20-1 and TRBJ1-1, with a tentative D call TRBD1 (5 bases). Germline CDR1 DFQATT, CDR2 SNEGSKA (reference sequence). There are 13 residues in the CDR3. V was clipped by 4 bases and J by 2 bases, with 11 bases between them.

The rearrangement joins TRBV20-1 to TRBJ1-4; no reliable D call. This CDR3 has 13 residues. The ends were cut back, 3 bases at V and 7 bases at J, with 12 bases in the middle. CDR1 and CDR2 from the germline V gene are DFQATT and SNEGSKA (reference sequence). The CDR3 DNA is TGCAGTGCTAGTGGGCGCCTCAGTGAAAAACTGTTTTTT. It specifies CSASGRLSEKLFF.

The V and J genes are TRBV25-1 and TRBJ2-1; D may be TRBD1 or TRBD2 (5 bases each). V was shortened by 3 bases and J by 11 bases, with 11 bases between the two germline ends. This CDR3 is 12 amino acids long. Germline V lookup: CDR1 MGHDK, CDR2 SYGVNS. The CDR3, as DNA: TGTGCCAGCAGTGAGGGGGACCAGAAGCAGTTCTTC. Translating it yields CASSEGDQKQFF.

The chain uses TRBV15 and TRBJ2-5, with D maybe TRBD1 (5 bases). The CDR3 runs to 15 residues. Per germline, CDR1 LNHNV and CDR2 YYDKDF (reference sequence). V dropped 1 base and J dropped 4 bases, with 13 bases sitting between them. CDR3 sequence: CATSRVKGLGETQYF. CDR3 in DNA: TGTGCCACCAGCAGAGTTAAGGGGCTGGGAGAGACCCAGTACTTC.

Ten or more counts support this clonotype. The gene calls are TRBV7-3 and TRBJ2-7; D gene ambiguous. This CDR3 has 13 amino acids. V was pared by 2 bases and J by 3 bases, with 8 bases between. Germline CDR1 and CDR2: SGHTA and FQGTGA. CDR3: CASSLGPLYEQYF. CDR3 bases: TGTGCCAGCAGCTTAGGACCTCTCTACGAGCAGTACTTC.

This clonotype has only a few counts. The CDR3: CSAPPYSGRGDEQFF. DNA of the CDR3: TGCAGTGCTCCCCCTTATAGCGGGAGAGGGGATGAGCAGTTCTTC. The J gene is TRBJ2-1, the V gene TRBV20-1; 9 bases are shared with TRBD2. With 5 bases clipped from V and 8 bases from J, the junction kept 13 bases outside the gene matches. Germline V CDR1 and CDR2: DFQATT, SNEGSKA (reference sequence). The CDR3 is 15 residues long.

The chain combines TRBV27 with TRBJ2-7; TRBD2 matches at 12 bases. Germline V gene lookup returns CDR1 MNHEY and CDR2 SMNVEV (reference sequence). This CDR3 has 13 residues. Trimming cost V 4 bases and J 6 bases; bases outside gene matches: 1. Here the CDR3 DNA reads TGTGCCAGCAGTTGGGGACTAGCGGGCGAGCAGTACTTC. It specifies CASSWGLAGEQYF.

The genes are TRBV6-1 and TRBJ1-5; D is possibly TRBD1 (5 bases). This CDR3 is built from 14 residues. Germline V CDR1 and CDR2: MNHNS, SASEGT. V lost 10 bases and J lost 0, with 13 bases in between. CDR3 in DNA: TGTGCCACCCGGAGGGGCAGTAGCAATCAGCCCCAGCATTTT. It translates to CATRRGSSNQPQHF.

This clonotype was recorded a few times. The CDR3, as DNA: TGTGCCAGCAGTGCCGGGACAACCTCCTACGAGCAGTACTTC. Its protein is CASSAGTTSYEQYF. The chain has TRBV6-1 and TRBJ2-7, with a possible D match to TRBD1 (6 bases). CDR1 and CDR2 (germline): MNHNS, SASEGT. The CDR3 is made up of 14 amino acids. V shed 4 bases and J shed 0 bases, with 10 bases lying between them.

The sample holds many counts of this clonotype. This CDR3 is CSVGLADKLINIQYF. Here the CDR3 DNA reads TGCAGCGTGGGACTAGCGGATAAATTGATAAACATTCAGTACTTC. This chain joins TRBV29-1 and TRBJ2-4, with 11 bases identical to TRBD2. The CDR3 totals 15 residues. Germline CDR1 is SQVTM and CDR2 is ANQGSEA. After removal of 6 bases from V and 6 bases from J, the junction contained 10 bases not matched to a gene. Based on the CDR3 plus reference TRBV29-1 and TRBJ2-4, the full variable domain is SAVISQKPSRDICQRGTSLTIQCQVDSQVTMMFWYRQQPGQSLTLIATANQGSEATYESGFVIDKFPISRPNLTFSTLTVSNMSPEDSSIYLCSVGLADKLINIQYFGAGTRLSVL.

The gene calls are TRBV28 and TRBJ1-5; tentatively, D is TRBD1 (6 bases). Per the germline V gene, CDR1 is MDHEN and CDR2 is SYDVKM. This CDR3 has 16 amino acids. V lost 5 bases and J 9 bases, leaving 23 bases between the germline ends. This chain's CDR3 is CASSPPGTSGEGPQHF. As DNA, the CDR3 is TGTGCCAGCAGTCCCCCCGGGACATCCGGGGAGGGGCCCCAGCATTTT.